The sequence of this T cell receptor (beta chain) was determined in a study of T-cell reconstitution after alpha-beta-depleted transplantation in children. A remark on this clonotype: Its antigen is currently unknown.

Whole-study results and caveats: From surviving recipient T cells and thymic progenitors came the high day-60 TCRbeta diversity observed in some patients. T-cell counts and diversity were attributed mostly to newly produced T cells one year after transplant. Roughly two months post-transplant, alpha-beta T cells reportedly originated from several hundred graft clones that had expanded.

Researchers prepared the TCRbeta library using unique molecular identifiers, the study reports. Via MiXCR, TCRdb re-called the PCR reads, giving one row per CDR3 protein. The repertoire includes 780,000 or so distinct CDR3 sequences, 15% to 20% of them detected once, and around 5.3% sits in the top ten. The V gene end was trimmed by 5 bases and the J gene end by 5 bases; junction bases not matched to a gene: 6. Per germline, CDR1 SQVTM and CDR2 ANQGSEA. CDR3 size: 12 residues. The sequence derives from a male patient younger than 18 who had a stem cell transplant for acute lymphoblastic leukemia, so the T cells may come from the graft donor. Here the sequenced sample was PBMCs, mostly from graft donor cells, taken 360 days after TCRalphabeta/CD19-depleted stem cell transplant. This chain links TRBV29-1 with TRBJ2-7; the match to TRBD1 covers 7 bases. CDR3 DNA: TGCAGCGTTAAGACAGGGTCACACGAGCAGTACTTC. Amino acids: CSVKTGSHEQYF.